Listed below are T cell receptor beta chains from one sample, sequenced in a study of cytomegalovirus exposure and HLA in healthy donors. The protocol was immunoSEQ multiplex PCR, while the TCRdb copy is restricted to in-frame clones and leaves out a portion. The data contain roughly 78,000 clones, roughly 63% of them seen just once; the ten biggest clones take up 4.5% to 6%. Sequenced material: PBMCs. The receptors shown here come from a man aged 30-40 years in good health and CMV-seropositive. The CDR3 runs from the conserved cysteine through the conserved F or W. The order of the fields is D gene, J gene, V gene, clone size, CDR3 protein, CDR3 DNA. A D gene is named only where the DNA matches it firmly. Only part of the rows carry a size: once, few, many, or a class if the clone is expanded.

. | TRBJ2-3 | TRBV6-8 | . | CARTSASRTDTQYF | TGTGCCAGAACCTCTGCTAGCCGCACAGATACGCAGTATTTT
. | TRBJ2-7 | TRBV30 | few | CAWRVTANYEQYF | TGTGCCTGGAGGGTGACAGCTAACTACGAGCAGTACTTC
. | TRBJ2-5 | TRBV7-3 | . | CASSSNGGAQETQYF | TGTGCCAGCAGCTCAAATGGGGGGGCCCAAGAGACCCAGTACTTC
TRBD1 | TRBJ2-7 | TRBV2 | . | CASKKDRSNYEQYF | TGTGCCAGCAAAAAGGACAGGAGCAACTACGAGCAGTACTTC
. | TRBJ2-7 | TRBV4-1 | . | CASSQELRGTYEQYF | TGCGCCAGCAGTCAAGAACTCCGGGGTACCTACGAGCAGTACTTC
. | TRBJ1-1 | TRBV5-8 | few | CASSLETAEAFF | TGTGCCAGCAGCTTGGAAACGGCTGAAGCTTTCTTT
TRBD2 | TRBJ2-1 | TRBV29-1 | . | CSVDSLAGGAYNEQFF | TGCAGCGTTGACTCTCTAGCGGGGGGAGCCTACAATGAGCAGTTCTTC
. | TRBJ2-7 | TRBV18 | . | CASSPDTDYEQYF | TGTGCCAGCTCACCCGACACAGACTACGAGCAGTACTTC
TRBD1 | TRBJ1-1 | TRBV6-5 | . | CASSSGTGVPGAFF | TGTGCCAGCAGTTCCGGGACAGGGGTCCCTGGGGCTTTCTTT
. | TRBJ1-5 | TRBV27 | . | CASSLRQHQPQHF | TGTGCCAGCAGCCTCCGACAGCACCAGCCCCAGCATTTT
. | TRBJ2-1 | TRBV4-1 | . | CASSQERGGAYNEQFF | TGCGCCAGCAGCCAAGAAAGGGGGGGTGCCTACAATGAGCAGTTCTTC